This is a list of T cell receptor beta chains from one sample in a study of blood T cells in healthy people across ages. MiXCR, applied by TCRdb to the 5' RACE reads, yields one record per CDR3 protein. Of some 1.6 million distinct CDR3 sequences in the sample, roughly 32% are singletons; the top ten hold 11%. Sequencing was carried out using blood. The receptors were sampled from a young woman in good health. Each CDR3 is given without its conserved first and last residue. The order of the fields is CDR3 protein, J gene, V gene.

cdr3_aa: ASSFSAKTGASNYGYT; j_call: TRBJ1-2; v_call: TRBV27
cdr3_aa: SVAFGQGSYEQY; j_call: TRBJ2-7; v_call: TRBV29-1
cdr3_aa: AISAGTSGGLTDTQY; j_call: TRBJ2-3; v_call: TRBV10-3
cdr3_aa: ASGGVFWYGYT; j_call: TRBJ1-2; v_call: TRBV2
cdr3_aa: ASSSRASGLPYQETQY; j_call: TRBJ2-5; v_call: TRBV7-8
cdr3_aa: ASSLQGRGLPQH; j_call: TRBJ1-5; v_call: TRBV28
cdr3_aa: SARGGGLGSYEQY; j_call: TRBJ2-7; v_call: TRBV20-1
cdr3_aa: ASSLGSGGGWEQY; j_call: TRBJ2-7; v_call: TRBV5-6
cdr3_aa: AWSIFGSQNTEAF; j_call: TRBJ1-1; v_call: TRBV30
cdr3_aa: SASVQGRYEQY; j_call: -; v_call: TRBV20-1
cdr3_aa: ASSSPGGSSAWEQY; j_call: TRBJ2-4; v_call: TRBV5-1
cdr3_aa: SAKEVSANHNEQF; j_call: TRBJ2-1; v_call: TRBV20-1
cdr3_aa: SAKWTGINQPQH; j_call: TRBJ1-5; v_call: TRBV20-1
cdr3_aa: ASSFTVVHNEQF; j_call: TRBJ2-1; v_call: TRBV11-1
cdr3_aa: SADLRELGYT; j_call: TRBJ1-2; v_call: TRBV20-1
cdr3_aa: ASSQSDRADTEAF; j_call: TRBJ1-1; v_call: TRBV4-2
cdr3_aa: ASSYGKNTEAF; j_call: TRBJ1-1; v_call: TRBV6-5
cdr3_aa: ASSQGSGQGRVGYT; j_call: TRBJ1-2; v_call: TRBV6-6
cdr3_aa: SAQTQGPNYGYT; j_call: TRBJ1-2; v_call: TRBV20-1
cdr3_aa: ASSPVTGQGAREQY; j_call: TRBJ2-7; v_call: TRBV5-1
cdr3_aa: ASSLSGVEEQY; j_call: TRBJ2-7; v_call: TRBV13
cdr3_aa: ASSQDKGSLYEQY; j_call: TRBJ2-7; v_call: TRBV4-2